Below, 8 T cell receptor beta chains from the same sample are listed, as sequenced in a study of T cell repertoires in cytomegalovirus infection. TCRdb analysed the reads with MiXCR anew, one entry per CDR3 protein. The table shows 250,000 to 300,000 distinct CDR3 sequences, with over 15% occurring only once. Sequenced sample: CD8+ T cells from PBMCs. Source of these receptors: a human donor in good health (CMV status not recorded). Some clones in this sample may be carry-over from other donors' samples.

Many counts were recorded for this clonotype. The chain combines TRBV7-2 with TRBJ2-6; TRBD2 aligns across 8 bases. J lost 0 bases, V lost 5 bases, and 27 bases had no gene match. Germline lookup yields CDR1 SGHTA and CDR2 FQGNSA. The CDR3 runs 24 residues. DNA of the CDR3: TGTGCCAGCAGCCCCCGAGGGAGTGCGGGGGGTCCAGACGACGTCAACTCTGGGGCCAACGTCCTGACTTTC. It translates to CASSPRGSAGGPDDVNSGANVLTF.

Of note for this clonotype: A much more abundant neighbour one base away suggests this may be a read error. The chain links TRBV13 to TRBJ2-7; TRBD1 matches 8 bases. The CDR3 covers 14 residues. Germline assignment: CDR1 PRHDT and CDR2 FYEKMQ (reference sequence). The CDR3 loop reads CASSSTGDPYKQYF. DNA of the CDR3: TGTGCCAGCAGCTCGACAGGGGACCCCTACAAGCAGTACTTC.

The chain links TRBV20-1 to TRBJ1-2, with D tentatively TRBD1 (6 bases). Between the trimmed V and J ends, which lost 0 bases and 4 bases, there was a span of 12 bases. Per the germline V gene, CDR1 is DFQATT and CDR2 is SNEGSKA (reference sequence). The CDR3 runs 14 residues. DNA of the CDR3: TGCAGTGCTAGAGATCCGTGGGGGCTCTATGGCTACACCTTC. It is translated as CSARDPWGLYGYTF.

Only a few counts were recorded for this clonotype. This chain links TRBV4-1 with TRBJ2-1, with 16 nucleotides matching TRBD2. The CDR3 consists of 20 residues. V gave up 2 bases and J gave up 1 base; unmatched junction bases: 8. CDR1 and CDR2 (germline): MGHRA, YSYEKL. This CDR3 reads CASSQYQGTSGGASYNEQFF. The CDR3 coding sequence is TGCGCCAGCAGCCAATACCAAGGGACTAGCGGGGGGGCGTCCTACAATGAGCAGTTCTTC.

This clonotype came up once. V and J are TRBV5-1 and TRBJ2-7, with D hard to call. Germline values: CDR1 SGHRS, CDR2 YFSETQ. The germline V and J ends were trimmed by 3 bases and 3 bases, with 22 bases remaining between them. The CDR3 spans 17 residues. The CDR3 nucleotides are TGCGCCAGCAGCTATTCACTGGCAGAGGCTCCTCTCTACGAGCAGTACTTC. Its translation is CASSYSLAEAPLYEQYF.

This clonotype was observed a few times. As DNA, the CDR3 is TGCGCCAGCAGTTTGAGGGGGTCTGGAGAGCAGTACTTC. Translated: CASSLRGSGEQYF. The V gene is TRBV5-1, the J gene TRBJ2-7; maybe TRBD1 (6 bases). V was clipped by 5 bases and J by 7 bases, with 16 bases between them. This CDR3 has 13 residues. CDR1 and CDR2 from the germline V gene are SGHRS and YFSETQ.

For this clonotype: The junction shows a germline mismatch at one end, possibly a read error. The gene calls are TRBV2 and TRBJ2-7; tentative D call: TRBD1 (5 bases). CDR1 and CDR2 from the germline V gene are SNHLY and FYNNEI. This CDR3 contains 16 residues. The CDR3 spells CASTEGPLAGSYEQYF. CDR3 sequence (DNA): TGTGCCAGCACTGAAGGGCCGCTGGCAGGGTCGTACGAGCAGTACTTC.

This clonotype was detected ten times or more. The chain is built from TRBV7-9 and TRBJ2-5, with D tentatively TRBD1 or TRBD2 (5 bases each). CDR1 and CDR2 from the germline V gene are SEHNR and FQNEAQ (reference sequence). This CDR3 contains 15 residues. V was clipped by 5 bases and J by 3 bases, with 16 bases between them. The CDR3 loop reads CASSPKRGPKETQYF. The CDR3 DNA reads TGTGCCAGCAGCCCCAAGAGGGGACCGAAAGAGACCCAGTACTTC.